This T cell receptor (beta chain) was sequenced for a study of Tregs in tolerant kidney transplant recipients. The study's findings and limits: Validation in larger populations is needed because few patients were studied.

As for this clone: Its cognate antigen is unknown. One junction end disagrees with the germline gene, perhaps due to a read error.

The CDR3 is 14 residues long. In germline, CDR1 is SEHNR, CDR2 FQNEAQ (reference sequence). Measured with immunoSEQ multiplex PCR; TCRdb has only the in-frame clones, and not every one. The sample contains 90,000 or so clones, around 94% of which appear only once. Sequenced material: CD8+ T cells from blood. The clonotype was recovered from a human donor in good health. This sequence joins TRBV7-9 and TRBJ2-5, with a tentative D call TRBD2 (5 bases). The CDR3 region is CASSLVEVQKTQYF. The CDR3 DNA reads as TGTGCCAGCAGCTTAGTGGAGGTCCAAAAGACCCAGTACTTC. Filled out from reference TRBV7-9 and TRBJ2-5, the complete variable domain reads DTGVSQNPRHKITKRGQNVTFRCDPISEHNRLYWYRQTLGQGPEFLTYFQNEAQLEKSRLLSDRFSAERPKGSFSTLEIQRTEQGDSAMYLCASSLVEVQKTQYFGPGTRLLVL.